What follows are 19 T cell receptor beta chains derived from one specimen sequenced in a study of CD8+ T cells in alopecia areata. Extraction of RNA preceded its reverse transcription into cDNA, which served as the sequencing template. Produced via immunoSEQ multiplex PCR; TCRdb's table is partial and in-frame only. The data contain under 250,000 clones, about 60% of them singletons. The sample in question was CD4+ T cells sorted from blood, obtained at week 0. The source of these receptors is a human donor with alopecia areata.

This clone showed up just a few times. The chain recombines TRBV29-1 with TRBJ1-3, with D perhaps TRBD1 (5 bases). In germline, CDR1 is SQVTM, CDR2 ANQGSEA. The CDR3 totals 14 residues. Between the trimmed V and J ends, which lost 3 bases and 2 bases, there was a span of 11 bases. The CDR3 sequence is CSVEAGTTGNTIYF. The CDR3 region has the DNA TGCAGCGTTGAGGCCGGGACGACTGGAAACACCATATATTTT.

The chain links TRBV7-8 to TRBJ2-2; D is tentatively TRBD1 or TRBD2 (5 bases each). The CDR3 sequence is 17 residues long. CDR1 and CDR2 (germline): SGHVS, FQNEAQ. V gave up 4 bases and J gave up 5 bases, with 20 bases separating them. The CDR3 DNA is TGTGCCAGCAGCTCCTCCCGGGGACCCCCGAGGACCGGGGAGCTGTTTTTT. Translation gives CASSSSRGPPRTGELFF.

This chain joins TRBV5-1 and TRBJ1-4; D unresolved. Germline CDR1 and CDR2: SGHRS and YFSETQ. The ends were cut back, 0 bases at V and 12 bases at J, with 15 bases in the middle. The CDR3 length is 14 residues. The chain's CDR3 is CASSLGQEFGELFF. CDR3 sequence (DNA): TGCGCCAGCAGCTTGGGGCAGGAGTTCGGGGAACTGTTTTTT. Combining the CDR3 with reference TRBV5-1 and TRBJ1-4 gives the whole variable domain KAGVTQTPRYLIKTRGQQVTLSCSPISGHRSVSWYQQTPGQGLQFLFEYFSETQRNKGNFPGRFSGRQFSNSRSEMNVSTLELGDSALYLCASSLGQEFGELFFGSGTQLSVL.

J is TRBJ2-2 and V is TRBV7-9; D might be TRBD1 (6 bases). The germline V gene has CDR1 SEHNR and CDR2 FQNEAQ (reference sequence). Trimming shortened V by 5 bases and J by 1 base, and 14 bases separated the two germline ends. This CDR3 contains 16 residues. In DNA form, the CDR3 reads TGTGCCAGCAGCCACTACCGGGACAAGAACACCGGGGAGCTGTTTTTT. Translation: CASSHYRDKNTGELFF. Full variable domain (remainder filled in from reference TRBV7-9 and TRBJ2-2): DTGVSQNPRHKITKRGQNVTFRCDPISEHNRLYWYRQTLGQGPEFLTYFQNEAQLEKSRLLSDRFSAERPKGSFSTLEIQRTEQGDSAMYLCASSHYRDKNTGELFFGEGSRLTVL.

This clone was seen a few times. This chain links TRBV2 with TRBJ1-6; D is unresolved. The CDR3 contains 15 residues. Germline V CDR1 and CDR2: SNHLY, FYNNEI. The V end was cut by 2 bases, the J end by 10 bases, with 15 bases between. CDR3 DNA sequence: TGTGCCAGCAGTGAATGGATGAGGGTAGGGTCACCCCTCCACTTT. This sequence encodes CASSEWMRVGSPLHF.

This clone is a singleton in its sample. This chain joins TRBV5-1 and TRBJ2-7; 8 nucleotides line up with TRBD2. With V trimmed by 6 bases and J by 2 bases, 7 bases remained unmatched. The CDR3 is 14 residues long. Germline V gene lookup returns CDR1 SGHRS and CDR2 YFSETQ. CDR3 sequence: CASKIPGGTYEQYF. In DNA form, the CDR3 reads TGCGCCAGCAAGATTCCGGGGGGGACCTACGAGCAGTACTTC.

This clone was picked up a small number of times. The chain employs TRBV29-1 and TRBJ2-1; D uncertain. V was shortened by 6 bases and J by 6 bases, with 0 bases between the two germline ends. This CDR3 is built from 8 residues. Germline V gives CDR1 SQVTM, CDR2 ANQGSEA. DNA for the CDR3: TGCAGCGTCAATGAGCAGTTCTTC. Its protein is CSVNEQFF.

This clone was seen only once. The genes are TRBV27 and TRBJ1-6, with D possibly matching TRBD1 (5 bases). This CDR3 region has 14 residues. CDR1 and CDR2 from the germline V gene are MNHEY and SMNVEV (reference sequence). The V and J ends lost 3 bases and 7 bases respectively, with 10 bases between them. In DNA form, the CDR3 reads TGTGCCAGCAGTTTTATGTGGGGGAATTCACCCCTCCACTTT. Translation gives CASSFMWGNSPLHF.

A few counts support this clone. The rearrangement links TRBV19 to TRBJ1-1; 7 bases map to TRBD1. This CDR3 has 15 residues. V lost 3 bases, J lost 5 bases, and 9 bases stayed unmatched. Looked up from germline, CDR1 is LNHDA and CDR2 is SQIVND (reference sequence). The CDR3 DNA reads TGTGCCAGTAGTATTGACGCCAGGGGGAAGACTGAAGCTTTCTTT. Amino acid sequence: CASSIDARGKTEAFF.

The chain links TRBV27 to TRBJ2-7; 8 bases are shared with TRBD2. The CDR3 loop spans 15 amino acids. V lost 6 bases, J lost 6 bases, and 13 bases stayed unmatched. From germline, CDR1 is MNHEY and CDR2 SMNVEV (reference sequence). CDR3 amino acids: CASSPTSGGSAEQYF. DNA of the CDR3: TGTGCCAGCAGCCCCACTAGCGGTGGATCCGCCGAGCAGTACTTC.

As concerns this clone: Distinct nucleotide sequences in the sample also encode this CDR3. The chain recombines TRBV2 with TRBJ2-3; D remains unclear. The CDR3 runs 11 residues. Germline V lookup: CDR1 SNHLY, CDR2 FYNNEI. The germline V and J ends were trimmed by 6 bases and 3 bases, with 4 bases remaining between them. As DNA, the CDR3 is TGTGCCAGCAGGAGGACAGATACGCAGTATTTT. Translating it yields CASRRTDTQYF.

The rearrangement uses TRBV25-1 and TRBJ2-1; 10 bases align to TRBD1. The length of the CDR3 is 15 residues. Per the germline V gene, CDR1 is MGHDK and CDR2 is SYGVNS. Trimming removed 0 bases from V and 9 bases from J; junction bases left unmatched: 5. CDR3 residues: CASSEYPRTGGEQFF. DNA of the CDR3: TGTGCCAGCAGTGAATACCCCCGGACAGGGGGTGAGCAGTTCTTC.

The V gene is TRBV5-5, the J gene TRBJ1-2; D is possibly TRBD1 (5 bases). V lost 3 bases to trimming and J lost 7 bases, with 19 bases between them. The CDR3 is 15 amino acids. Germline loops: CDR1 SGHKS, CDR2 YYEKEE (reference sequence). The CDR3 is CASSSQNRILGGYTF. The CDR3 DNA is TGTGCCAGCAGCTCACAGAACAGGATTCTAGGTGGCTACACCTTC.

The chain links TRBV5-1 to TRBJ2-1, with D perhaps TRBD1 (7 bases). Trimming took 0 bases from V and 4 from J, leaving 20 bases between them. From germline, CDR1 is SGHRS and CDR2 YFSETQ. CDR3 size: 18 residues. The CDR3 reads CASSLAGGGRRNYNEQFF. The CDR3 DNA reads as TGCGCCAGCAGCTTGGCCGGAGGGGGCCGACGTAATTACAATGAGCAGTTCTTC.

This clone was seen repeatedly, ten times or more. The chain recombines TRBV5-1 with TRBJ2-7; no firm D call. Trimming pared 4 bases from V and 0 bases from J, leaving 11 bases between. The CDR3 is made up of 14 amino acids. Looked up from germline, CDR1 is SGHRS and CDR2 is YFSETQ. The CDR3 region has the DNA TGCGCCAGCAGCCCTGATATGTACTCCTACGAGCAGTACTTC. Protein: CASSPDMYSYEQYF.

Only a few counts were recorded for this clone. The rearrangement links TRBV30 to TRBJ2-7; 9 positions match TRBD1. This CDR3 has 14 residues. Trimming at V came to 1 base and at J to 3 bases, leaving 4 bases not matched to a gene. Germline V gene lookup returns CDR1 GTSNPN and CDR2 SVGIG (reference sequence). CDR3 DNA: TGTGCCTGGAGTGCGGGACAGGGATTCTACGAGCAGTACTTC. Translating gives CAWSAGQGFYEQYF.

The gene calls are TRBV2 and TRBJ1-1; D remains unclear. V was trimmed by 6 bases and J by 6 bases, leaving 17 bases between them. Germline-derived CDR1 and CDR2 are SNHLY and FYNNEI. This CDR3 is 14 amino acids long. CDR3 sequence: CASRPTLGYAEAFF. The DNA for the CDR3 is TGTGCCAGCAGGCCCACCCTGGGCTACGCTGAAGCTTTCTTT.

This clone was seen a single time. This chain uses TRBV18 with TRBJ1-1; 7 bases fit TRBD1. This CDR3 region has 14 residues. The germline V gene encodes CDR1 KGHSH and CDR2 LQKENI. The trim removed 3 bases at V and 8 bases at J, leaving 9 bases unmatched. CDR3: CASSPTGAVNEAFF. CDR3 nucleotides: TGTGCCAGCTCACCTACAGGGGCAGTAAACGAAGCTTTCTTT.

This clone was counted between two and nine times. This chain uses TRBV30 with TRBJ2-5, with D perhaps matching TRBD2 (6 bases). The ends were cut back, 2 bases at V and 6 bases at J, with 16 bases in the middle. Per the germline V gene, CDR1 is GTSNPN and CDR2 is SVGIG (reference sequence). CDR3 length: 14 residues. The CDR3 protein is CAWSRDGTVKTQYF. Here the CDR3 DNA reads TGTGCCTGGAGTAGGGACGGGACTGTGAAGACCCAGTACTTC.